This entry features one T cell receptor beta chain sequence. Its antigen is as yet unknown. Per germline, CDR1 LGHNA and CDR2 YSLEER. V dropped 3 bases and J dropped 2 bases, with 26 bases sitting between them. The CDR3 extends over 20 amino acids. These data belong to a study of blood T cells in healthy people across ages. Study findings and constraints: The percentage of naive T cells correlated strongly with TCR beta diversity.

PCR was performed a second time for roughly 7 to 12 cycles using a sample-barcoded 5' primer and a J-beta primer mix. One entry per CDR3 protein results from TCRdb running MiXCR on the 5' RACE reads. The profile shows 1,800,000 or so distinct CDR3 sequences, roughly 43% of them singletons. The genes are TRBV4-3 and TRBJ1-5; D is possibly TRBD1 (5 bases). The receptor comes from a human donor in good health. Specimen: blood. The CDR3 DNA reads TGCGCCAGCAGCCAGGATCCCCGGGACTACCGCCAGGGAGGCAATCAGCCCCAGCATTTT. Protein product: CASSQDPRDYRQGGNQPQHF.